Sequencing of this TCR beta chain was carried out in a study of blood T cell repertoires in COVID-19. Overall study: COVID-19 samples collected from the United States, Italy and Spain covered acute and convalescent phases. Sources were T cells, B-cell-depleted T cells, or PBMCs; the material itself was cDNA or gDNA.

Original data processing: Amplification from reference gene primers served as the basis for estimated nucleated cell counts. Sequencing was performed with immunoSEQ multiplex PCR; in TCRdb, only in-frame clones are kept and a portion is missing. V, J and clone size were drawn from that table, and D and trimming were deduced from the DNA. The sample includes approximately 36,000 clones, around nine tenths of them seen just once. With 6 bases removed from V and 6 bases from J, the gap between germline ends came to 9 bases. This CDR3 contains 11 residues. Germline loops: CDR1 SEHNR, CDR2 FQNEAQ (reference sequence).

J is TRBJ2-7 and V is TRBV7-9; no reliable D call. This clonotype was obtained from a human donor in a cohort sampled during active COVID-19. The sequenced sample was peripheral blood. The CDR3 loop is CASSSTGEQYF. For the CDR3, the DNA is TGTGCCAGCAGTTCGACGGGCGAGCAGTACTTC.